This TCR beta chain comes out of a study of blood T cell repertoires in COVID-19. Assay used: immunoSEQ multiplex PCR; TCRdb lists only in-frame clones, some missing. This sample has around 240,000 clones, with around 83% found just once. Germline V CDR1 and CDR2: LNHDA, SQIVND (reference sequence). V lost 7 bases, J lost 0 bases, and 10 bases lay in between. The CDR3 consists of 14 residues. This chain uses TRBV19 with TRBJ1-3; tentatively, D is TRBD1 (5 bases). Sequencing was carried out using peripheral blood. This TCR was sampled from a man in his forties with acute or convalescent COVID-19. CDR3 in amino acids: CASTGGSSGNTIYF. The CDR3 nucleotides read TGTGCCAGTACTGGGGGGAGCTCTGGAAACACCATATATTTT.